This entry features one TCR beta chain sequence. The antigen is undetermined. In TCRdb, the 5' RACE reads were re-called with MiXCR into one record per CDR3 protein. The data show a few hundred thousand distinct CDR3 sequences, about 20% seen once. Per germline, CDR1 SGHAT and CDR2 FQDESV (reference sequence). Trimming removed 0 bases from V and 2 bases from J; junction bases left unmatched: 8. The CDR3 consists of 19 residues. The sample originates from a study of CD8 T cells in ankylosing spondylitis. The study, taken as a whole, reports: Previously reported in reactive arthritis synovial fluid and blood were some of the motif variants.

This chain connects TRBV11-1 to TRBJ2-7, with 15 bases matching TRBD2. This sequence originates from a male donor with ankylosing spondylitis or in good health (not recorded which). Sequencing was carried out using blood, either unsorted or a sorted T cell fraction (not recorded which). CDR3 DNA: TGTGCCAGCAGCTTAGCGGTTTTGGGGACTAGCGGGAGGACCTACGAGCAGTACTTC. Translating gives CASSLAVLGTSGRTYEQYF.